The rows below give T cell receptor beta chains drawn from one sample of a study of OX40 agonist ivuxolimab in advanced cancers. The method was immunoSEQ multiplex PCR; TCRdb's version includes in-frame clones alone and lacks a portion of them. The sample contains approximately 62,000 clones, over 75% of which appear only once. Specimen: CD4+ or CD8+ T cells sorted from blood, collected in a trial of the OX40 agonist ivuxolimab. The receptors here all came from an adult with an advanced solid tumor such as melanoma, head and neck, liver or kidney cancer. The CDR3 runs from the conserved cysteine through the conserved F or W. D genes are given only for firm matches. Size tells how often a clone was seen (once, few, many) or the class of an expanded clone, and some rows leave it out.

D: .; size: .; V: TRBV10-3; J: TRBJ1-2; CDR3: CAISDSENYGYTF; DNA: TGTGCCATCAGTGATTCAGAGAACTATGGCTACACCTTC
D: .; size: .; V: TRBV5-8; J: TRBJ1-1; CDR3: CASSLQRREAFF; DNA: TGTGCCAGCAGCTTGCAAAGGAGAGAAGCTTTCTTT
D: .; size: .; V: TRBV7-2; J: TRBJ1-5; CDR3: CASSLVEVGQPQHF; DNA: TGTGCCAGCAGCTTAGTTGAGGTCGGTCAGCCCCAGCATTTT
D: .; size: .; V: TRBV5-1; J: TRBJ2-7; CDR3: CASSLDRVGTYEQYF; DNA: TGCGCCAGCAGCTTGGACAGGGTTGGGACCTACGAGCAGTACTTC
D: .; size: .; V: TRBV11-3; J: TRBJ2-5; CDR3: CASSRGTETQYF; DNA: TGTGCCAGCAGCCGAGGGACGGAGACCCAGTACTTC
D: .; size: .; V: TRBV5-1; J: TRBJ1-3; CDR3: CASSSEATHSGNTIYF; DNA: TGCGCCAGCAGCTCGGAGGCCACCCACTCTGGAAACACCATATATTTT
D: TRBD1; size: .; V: TRBV4-1; J: TRBJ1-5; CDR3: CASSQGQGMRQPQHF; DNA: TGCGCCAGCAGCCAAGGACAGGGGATGCGGCAGCCCCAGCATTTT
D: .; size: .; V: TRBV5-1; J: TRBJ2-7; CDR3: CASSPGGGHEQYF; DNA: TGCGCCAGCAGCCCAGGGGGGGGCCACGAGCAGTACTTC
D: TRBD2; size: .; V: TRBV13; J: TRBJ2-7; CDR3: CASSLAPSSGRLYEQYF; DNA: TGTGCCAGCAGCTTAGCCCCCTCTAGCGGGAGGCTCTACGAGCAGTACTTC
D: TRBD1; size: .; V: TRBV5-8; J: TRBJ2-5; CDR3: CASLETGSQETQYF; DNA: TGTGCCAGCCTTGAGACAGGGTCCCAAGAGACCCAGTACTTC
D: TRBD1; size: .; V: TRBV11-2; J: TRBJ2-6; CDR3: CASSKPGQGSPGANVLTF; DNA: TGTGCCAGCAGCAAACCGGGACAGGGGTCCCCTGGGGCCAACGTCCTGACTTTC
D: .; size: once; V: TRBV6-1; J: TRBJ1-4; CDR3: CASVRQPNEKLFF; DNA: TGTGCCAGCGTGCGACAGCCTAATGAAAAACTGTTTTTT
D: TRBD1; size: .; V: TRBV18; J: TRBJ1-4; CDR3: CASSRDRDEKLFF; DNA: TGTGCCAGCTCCCGGGACAGGGATGAAAAACTGTTTTTT
D: TRBD1; size: .; V: TRBV7-4; J: TRBJ1-5; CDR3: CASSYGTGGNQPQHF; DNA: TGTGCCAGCAGCTACGGGACAGGGGGCAATCAGCCCCAGCATTTT
D: TRBD1; size: .; V: TRBV7-2; J: TRBJ1-1; CDR3: CASSLTGTGVTEAFF; DNA: TGTGCCAGCAGCCTTACCGGGACAGGGGTCACTGAAGCTTTCTTT
D: .; size: few; V: TRBV28; J: TRBJ1-2; CDR3: CASRYRDQEGYTF; DNA: TGTGCCAGCAGGTACAGGGATCAGGAAGGCTACACCTTC
D: .; size: .; V: TRBV27; J: TRBJ1-6; CDR3: CASSLFPQSNSPLHF; DNA: TGTGCCAGCAGTTTATTTCCCCAAAGTAATTCACCCCTCCACTTT
D: .; size: once; V: TRBV5-1; J: TRBJ2-5; CDR3: CASSLGGSKQETQYF; DNA: TGCGCCAGCAGCTTGGGTGGCAGCAAACAAGAGACCCAGTACTTC
D: TRBD1; size: .; V: TRBV5-6; J: TRBJ1-2; CDR3: CASSLSGGGGVYGYTF; DNA: TGTGCCAGCAGCTTGAGTGGAGGGGGCGGCGTATATGGCTACACCTTC
D: .; size: .; V: TRBV7-9; J: TRBJ2-7; CDR3: CASSQSGGGSYEQYF; DNA: TGTGCCAGCAGTCAAAGTGGTGGCGGATCCTACGAGCAGTACTTC
D: .; size: .; V: TRBV9; J: TRBJ2-3; CDR3: CASSVGSPSTDTQYF; DNA: TGTGCCAGCAGCGTAGGCAGCCCTAGCACAGATACGCAGTATTTT
D: .; size: .; V: TRBV7-2; J: TRBJ2-7; CDR3: CASSLPGVYEQYF; DNA: TGTGCCAGCAGCTTACCGGGAGTCTACGAGCAGTACTTC
D: TRBD1; size: .; V: TRBV27; J: TRBJ1-2; CDR3: CASSLGTESTYTF; DNA: TGTGCCAGCAGTTTAGGGACAGAGAGCACCTACACCTTC
D: .; size: .; V: TRBV18; J: TRBJ2-5; CDR3: CASSPGQLQETQYF; DNA: TGTGCCAGCTCACCCGGACAGCTCCAAGAGACCCAGTACTTC
D: .; size: .; V: TRBV19; J: TRBJ2-1; CDR3: CASSETSRGLWQFF; DNA: TGTGCCAGTAGTGAGACTAGTAGGGGGTTGTGGCAGTTCTTC
D: .; size: .; V: TRBV15; J: TRBJ1-4; CDR3: CATSREDGQNNEKLFF; DNA: TGTGCCACCAGCAGAGAGGACGGGCAGAATAATGAAAAACTGTTTTTT
D: TRBD1; size: .; V: TRBV6-1; J: TRBJ1-4; CDR3: CASSPGQGREKLFF; DNA: TGTGCCAGCAGTCCGGGACAGGGGCGTGAAAAACTGTTTTTT
D: TRBD2; size: .; V: TRBV10-3; J: TRBJ2-3; CDR3: CAISGTSGESTDTQYF; DNA: TGTGCCATCAGCGGGACTAGCGGGGAGAGCACAGATACGCAGTATTTT
D: .; size: .; V: TRBV27; J: TRBJ2-6; CDR3: CASSLYSKVVGVLSSGANVLTF; DNA: TGTGCCAGCAGTTTATATTCCAAAGTCGTTGGGGTCCTTTCCTCTGGGGCCAACGTCCTGACTTTC
D: .; size: .; V: TRBV5-8; J: TRBJ2-7; CDR3: CASSSIEQYPYEQYF; DNA: TGTGCCAGCAGCTCGATTGAGCAATACCCCTACGAGCAGTACTTC
D: TRBD1; size: .; V: TRBV11-3; J: TRBJ2-1; CDR3: CASSGRGQAHEQFF; DNA: TGTGCCAGCAGTGGACGAGGACAGGCCCATGAGCAGTTCTTC
D: .; size: .; V: TRBV28; J: TRBJ1-2; CDR3: CASSRGRTRGYTF; DNA: TGTGCCAGCAGTAGGGGACGGACAAGGGGCTACACCTTC
D: TRBD1; size: .; V: TRBV11-2; J: TRBJ1-4; CDR3: CASSRGGVEKLFF; DNA: TGTGCCAGCAGCCGAGGGGGCGTTGAAAAACTGTTTTTT
D: TRBD1; size: few; V: TRBV18; J: TRBJ1-2; CDR3: CASSTGGYGYTF; DNA: TGTGCCAGTTCGACAGGGGGATATGGCTACACCTTC
D: .; size: .; V: TRBV6-5; J: TRBJ2-5; CDR3: CASSSGAITGETQYF; DNA: TGTGCCAGCAGTTCAGGGGCCATAACGGGGGAGACCCAGTACTTC
D: .; size: .; V: TRBV19; J: TRBJ2-7; CDR3: CRNSSYEQYF; DNA: TGTAGAAACAGCTCCTACGAGCAGTACTTC
D: .; size: .; V: TRBV7-6; J: TRBJ2-7; CDR3: CASSPRTVSSYEQYF; DNA: TGTGCCAGCAGCCCCCGGACCGTTTCCTCCTACGAGCAGTACTTC
D: .; size: .; V: TRBV7-2; J: TRBJ2-6; CDR3: CASSLKVRTALSGANVLTF; DNA: TGTGCCAGCAGCTTAAAAGTTAGAACAGCCTTATCTGGGGCCAACGTCCTGACTTTC
D: .; size: .; V: TRBV10-1; J: TRBJ1-1; CDR3: CASSVDGVNTEAFF; DNA: TGCGCCAGCAGCGTGGACGGTGTGAACACTGAAGCTTTCTTT
D: .; size: .; V: TRBV5-5; J: TRBJ2-2; CDR3: CASGLWTANTGELFF; DNA: TGTGCCAGCGGTCTCTGGACAGCGAACACCGGGGAGCTGTTTTTT
D: .; size: .; V: TRBV5-1; J: TRBJ1-4; CDR3: CASSLGSNNEKLFF; DNA: TGCGCCAGCAGCTTAGGCAGCAATAATGAAAAACTGTTTTTT
D: .; size: once; V: TRBV5-1; J: TRBJ2-5; CDR3: CASSPGTQQETQYF; DNA: TGCGCCAGCAGCCCCGGGACACAACAAGAGACCCAGTACTTC
D: TRBD2; size: .; V: TRBV4-1; J: TRBJ2-2; CDR3: CASSRPRGLAGGTNTGELFF; DNA: TGCGCCAGCAGCCGCCCTCGAGGACTAGCGGGGGGAACTAACACCGGGGAGCTGTTTTTT
D: .; size: .; V: TRBV10-3; J: TRBJ1-2; CDR3: CAISEGQIYGYTF; DNA: TGTGCCATCAGTGAGGGACAGATCTATGGCTACACCTTC
D: TRBD2; size: .; V: TRBV7-9; J: TRBJ2-2; CDR3: CASKETSQITGELFF; DNA: TGTGCCAGCAAGGAGACTAGCCAAATAACCGGGGAGCTGTTTTTT